Sequencing of this T cell receptor (beta chain) was carried out in a study of beta chain features in type 1 diabetes. Investigators reverse transcribed all isolated RNA, so they sequenced expressed TCRB transcripts. TCRdb keeps only in-frame clones here, not all; method: immunoSEQ multiplex PCR. The sample records roughly 500,000 clones, 25% to 35% being singletons. Germline V CDR1 and CDR2: SGDLS, YYNGEE. The CDR3 covers 14 residues. Deletions cut 0 bases from V and 3 bases from J, with 9 bases between. Based on CD45RO/CCR7/CD25/CD127/CD95/CD27, CD4+ regulatory, stem cell-like memory, naive and central memory cells were sorted. Each of the sorted populations had a purity greater than 95%.

Sequencing was carried out using naive CD4+ T cells from blood. This chain joins TRBV9 and TRBJ2-5; D is unclear. The receptor's source is a man aged 18-30 years in good health. The DNA for the CDR3 is TGTGCCAGCAGCGTAGGTGGGTTAGAAGAGACCCAGTACTTC. It encodes CASSVGGLEETQYF.